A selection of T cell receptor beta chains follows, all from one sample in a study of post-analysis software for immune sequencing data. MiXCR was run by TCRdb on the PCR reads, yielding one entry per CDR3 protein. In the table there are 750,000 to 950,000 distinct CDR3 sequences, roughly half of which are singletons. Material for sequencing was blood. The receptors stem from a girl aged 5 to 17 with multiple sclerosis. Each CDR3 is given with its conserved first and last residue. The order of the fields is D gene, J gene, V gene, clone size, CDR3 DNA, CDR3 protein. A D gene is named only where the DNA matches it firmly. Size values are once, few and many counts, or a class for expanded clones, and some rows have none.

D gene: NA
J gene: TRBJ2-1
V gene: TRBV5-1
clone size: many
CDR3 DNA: TGCGCCAGCAGCTTGGACAATGAGCAGTTCTTC
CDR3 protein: CASSLDNEQFF

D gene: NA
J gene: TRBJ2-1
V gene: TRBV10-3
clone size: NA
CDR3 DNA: TGTGCCATCAACCGGGACGACTGGGGGAGGGAGCAGTTCTTC
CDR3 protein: CAINRDDWGREQFF

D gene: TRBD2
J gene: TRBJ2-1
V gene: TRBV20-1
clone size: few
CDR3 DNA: TGCAGTGCTAGAGAGTTAGCGGGTTCCACTGAGCAGTTCTTC
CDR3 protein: CSARELAGSTEQFF

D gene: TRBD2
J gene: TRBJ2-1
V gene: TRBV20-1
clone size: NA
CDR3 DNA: TGCAGTGCTAGGTCTAGCGGGGACTTATACAATGAGCAGTTCTTC
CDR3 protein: CSARSSGDLYNEQFF

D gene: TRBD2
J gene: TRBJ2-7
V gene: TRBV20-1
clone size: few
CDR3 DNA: TGCAGTTACCCACTAGCGGGGTCCTACGAGCAGTACTTC
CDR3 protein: CSYPLAGSYEQYF

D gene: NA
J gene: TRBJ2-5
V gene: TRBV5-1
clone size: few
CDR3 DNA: TGCGCCAGCAGCTTGGATCCAGGGGGAGGAGCAGAGACCCAGTACTTC
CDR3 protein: CASSLDPGGGAETQYF

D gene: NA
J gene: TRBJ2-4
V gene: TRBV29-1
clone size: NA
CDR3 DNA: TGCAGCGCCTGGGACATCAAAAACATTCAGTACTTC
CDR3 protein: CSAWDIKNIQYF

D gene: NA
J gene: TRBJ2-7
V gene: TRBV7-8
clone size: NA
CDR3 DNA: TGTGCCAGCAGCCGAGGAGGGCTTCAGATGGACTACGAGCAGTACTTC
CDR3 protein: CASSRGGLQMDYEQYF

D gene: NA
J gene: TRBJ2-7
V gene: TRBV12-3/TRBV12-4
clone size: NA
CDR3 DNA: TGTGCCAGCAGTATCTTCCGGGACTCCGACGAGCAGTACTTC
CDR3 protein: CASSIFRDSDEQYF

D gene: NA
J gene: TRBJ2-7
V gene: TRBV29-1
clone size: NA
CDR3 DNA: TGCAGCGTTGAAGCAGGGGGGTACGAGCAGTACTTC
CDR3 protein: CSVEAGGYEQYF

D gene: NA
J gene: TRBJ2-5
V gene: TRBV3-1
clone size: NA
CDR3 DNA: TGTGCCAGCAGCCAAGAATTCAGGGAAGGGAGAGAGACCCAGTACTTC
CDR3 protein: CASSQEFREGRETQYF

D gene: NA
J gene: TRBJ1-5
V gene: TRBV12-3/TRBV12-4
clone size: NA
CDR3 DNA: TGTGCCAGCAGTCCGCTGGGGGGCAGCAATCAGCCCCAGCATTTT
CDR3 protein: CASSPLGGSNQPQHF

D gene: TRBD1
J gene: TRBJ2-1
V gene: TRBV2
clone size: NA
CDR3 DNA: TGTGCCAGCAGGGCTTTCGACAGGGGTCACAATGAGCAGTTCTTC
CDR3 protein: CASRAFDRGHNEQFF

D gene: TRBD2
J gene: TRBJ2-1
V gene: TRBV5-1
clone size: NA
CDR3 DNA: TGCGCCAGCAGCCCTGTCCTAGCGGACTACAATGAGCAGTTCTTC
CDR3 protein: CASSPVLADYNEQFF

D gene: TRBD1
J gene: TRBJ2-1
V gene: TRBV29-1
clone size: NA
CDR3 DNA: TGCAGCGGGGACAGGGGGTACGATGAGCAGTTCTTC
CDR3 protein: CSGDRGYDEQFF

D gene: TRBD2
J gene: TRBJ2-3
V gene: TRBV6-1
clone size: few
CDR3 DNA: TGTGCCAGCCCAGAGGGACTAGCGGGGGGGCCTACAGATACGCAGTATTTT
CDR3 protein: CASPEGLAGGPTDTQYF

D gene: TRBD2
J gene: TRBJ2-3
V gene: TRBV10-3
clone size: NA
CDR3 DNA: TGTGCCATCAGTGGGCTAGCGGGAGCTACCACAGATACGCAGTATTTT
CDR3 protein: CAISGLAGATTDTQYF

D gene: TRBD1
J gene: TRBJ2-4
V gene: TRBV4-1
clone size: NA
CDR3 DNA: TGCGCCAGCAGCCAAGGACCCGGGACAGGGGGTAGCATTCAGTACTTC
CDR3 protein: CASSQGPGTGGSIQYF

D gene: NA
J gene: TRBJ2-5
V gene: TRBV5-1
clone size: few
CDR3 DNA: TGCGCCAGCAGCTTGAACTGGGGAGAGACCCAGTACTTC
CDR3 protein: CASSLNWGETQYF

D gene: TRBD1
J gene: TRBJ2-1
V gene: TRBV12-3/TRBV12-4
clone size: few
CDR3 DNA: TGTGCCAGCAGTTTAGATCCGGGACAGATCTCCTACAATGAGCAGTTCTTC
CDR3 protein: CASSLDPGQISYNEQFF

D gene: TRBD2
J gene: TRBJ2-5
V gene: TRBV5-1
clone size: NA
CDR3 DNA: TGCGCCAGCAGGTCCCGGGAGGGCTCTGAGACCCAGTACTTC
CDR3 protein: CASRSREGSETQYF

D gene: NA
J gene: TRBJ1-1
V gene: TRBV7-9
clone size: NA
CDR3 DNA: TGTGCCAGCAGCCGGGAGGGGGGAACTGAAGCTTTCTTT
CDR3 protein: CASSREGGTEAFF

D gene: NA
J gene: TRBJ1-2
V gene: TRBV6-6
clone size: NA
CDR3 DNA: TGTGCCAGCAGTTTTCGGACAGATGTGGGCTACACCTTC
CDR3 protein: CASSFRTDVGYTF

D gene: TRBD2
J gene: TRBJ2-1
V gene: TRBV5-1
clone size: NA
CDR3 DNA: TGCGCCAGCAGCTCGAGGACTAGCGGGCTAGACAATGAGCAGTTCTTC
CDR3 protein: CASSSRTSGLDNEQFF

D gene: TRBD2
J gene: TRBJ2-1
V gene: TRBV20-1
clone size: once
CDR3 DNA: TGCAGTGCTAGTTTCCCCCCCCAACCGGGACTACCAACCTCCTACAATGAGCAGTTCTTC
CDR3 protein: CSASFPPQPGLPTSYNEQFF

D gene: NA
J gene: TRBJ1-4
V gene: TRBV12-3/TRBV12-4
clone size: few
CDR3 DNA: TGTGCCAGCAGTTCCAGGGGAACTAATGAAAAACTGTTTTTT
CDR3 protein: CASSSRGTNEKLFF

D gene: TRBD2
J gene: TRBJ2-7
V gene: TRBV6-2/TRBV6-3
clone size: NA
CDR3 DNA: TGTGCCACATTACAAGCGGGAGCCTACGAGCAGTACTTC
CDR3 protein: CATLQAGAYEQYF

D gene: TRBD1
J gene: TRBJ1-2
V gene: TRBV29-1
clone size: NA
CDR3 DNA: TGCAGCGGCGGACAGGGAAACGGCTACACCTTC
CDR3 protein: CSGGQGNGYTF

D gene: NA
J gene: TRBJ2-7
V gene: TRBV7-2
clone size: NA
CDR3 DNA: TGTGCCAGCAGCCGGGACGGGTGGAGCTACGAGCAGTACTTC
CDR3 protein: CASSRDGWSYEQYF

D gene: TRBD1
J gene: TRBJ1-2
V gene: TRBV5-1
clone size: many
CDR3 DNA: TGCGCCAGCAGCCTGGGACAGGGTAGCTATGGCTACACCTTC
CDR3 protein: CASSLGQGSYGYTF

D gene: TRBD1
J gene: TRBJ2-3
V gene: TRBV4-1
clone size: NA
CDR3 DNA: TGCGCCAGCAGCCGTATACAGGGGGCAGGAACAGATACGCAGTATTTT
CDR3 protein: CASSRIQGAGTDTQYF

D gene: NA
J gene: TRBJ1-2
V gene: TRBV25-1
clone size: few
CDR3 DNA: TGTGCCAGCAGTGAATCAACGGGGAAGTATGGCTACACCTTC
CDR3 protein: CASSESTGKYGYTF

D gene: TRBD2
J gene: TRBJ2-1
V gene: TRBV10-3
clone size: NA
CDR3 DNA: TGTGCCATCAGTTCGACTAGCGGGAGGTTCAATGGGCAGTTCTTC
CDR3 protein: CAISSTSGRFNGQFF

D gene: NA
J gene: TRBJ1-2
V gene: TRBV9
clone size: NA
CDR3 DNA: TGTGCCAGCAGCGCGGGACGGCTCTATGGCTACACCTTC
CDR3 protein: CASSAGRLYGYTF

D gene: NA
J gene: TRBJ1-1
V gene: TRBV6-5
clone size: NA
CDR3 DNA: TGTGCCAGCAGTCCCTTGAGGGGCTCTGAAGCTTTCTTT
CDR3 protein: CASSPLRGSEAFF

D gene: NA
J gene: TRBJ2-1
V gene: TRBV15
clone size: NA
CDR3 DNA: TGTGCCACCGGCGGTCCTGCATCACCTAGGGCTTACAATGAGCAGTTCTTC
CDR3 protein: CATGGPASPRAYNEQFF

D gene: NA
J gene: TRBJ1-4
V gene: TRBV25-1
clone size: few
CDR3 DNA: TGTGCCAGCAGAGCAACTAATGAAAAACTGTTTTTT
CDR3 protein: CASRATNEKLFF

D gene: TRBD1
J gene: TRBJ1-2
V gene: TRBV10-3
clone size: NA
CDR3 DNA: TGTGCCATCAGTGAGAAAAGGACAGGCTACTATTCTAACTATGGCTACACCTTC
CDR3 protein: CAISEKRTGYYSNYGYTF

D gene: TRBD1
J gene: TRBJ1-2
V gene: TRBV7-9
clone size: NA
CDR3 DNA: TGTGCCAGCAGCCACCTTGGGGGGACAGACTATGGCTACACCTTC
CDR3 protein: CASSHLGGTDYGYTF

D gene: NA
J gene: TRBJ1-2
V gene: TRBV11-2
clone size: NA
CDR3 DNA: TGTGCCAGCAGCTTAGTTTCAGGGAAACTTTATAACTATGGCTACACCTTC
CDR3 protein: CASSLVSGKLYNYGYTF